The subject of this entry is one TCR beta chain. In the original processing: Amplification of reference gene primers provided the estimated nucleated cell counts. Sequencing was performed with immunoSEQ multiplex PCR; in TCRdb, only in-frame clones are kept and a portion is missing. The DNA was the basis for D and trimming; V, J and clone size are from that table. Of around 100,000 clones detected, roughly 92% appear once; the ten largest clones hold 0.85% to 1%. This sample was included in a study of blood T cell repertoires in COVID-19. The wider study: Samples came from the United States, Italy and Spain, spanning acute and convalescent COVID-19. T cells, B-cell-depleted T cells, or PBMCs supplied cDNA or gDNA.

CDR1 is SEHNR, CDR2 FQNEAQ, per germline (reference sequence). This CDR3 spans 14 amino acids. V shed 3 bases and J shed 2 bases, with 9 bases lying between them. This TCR came from a man between 60 and 75 years old with acute or convalescent COVID-19. This chain joins TRBV7-9 and TRBJ2-3; D gene uncertain. The sample taken for sequencing was peripheral blood. In DNA form, the CDR3 reads TGTGCCAGCAGCTTCCAGGCCGTCACAGATACGCAGTATTTT. It specifies CASSFQAVTDTQYF.